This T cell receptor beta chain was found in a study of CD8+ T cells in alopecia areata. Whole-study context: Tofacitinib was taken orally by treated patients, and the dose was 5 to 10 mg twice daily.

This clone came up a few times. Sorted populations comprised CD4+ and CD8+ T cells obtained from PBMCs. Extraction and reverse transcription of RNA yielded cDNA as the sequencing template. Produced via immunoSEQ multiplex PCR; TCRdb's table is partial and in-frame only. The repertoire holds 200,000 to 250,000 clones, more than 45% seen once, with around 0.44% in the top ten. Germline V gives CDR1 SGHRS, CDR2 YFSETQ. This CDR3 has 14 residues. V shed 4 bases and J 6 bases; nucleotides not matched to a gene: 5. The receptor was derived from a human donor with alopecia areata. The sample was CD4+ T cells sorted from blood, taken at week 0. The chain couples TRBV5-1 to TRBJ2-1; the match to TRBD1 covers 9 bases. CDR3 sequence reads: CASSPMDRGNEQFF. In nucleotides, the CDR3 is TGCGCCAGCAGCCCGATGGACAGGGGCAATGAGCAGTTCTTC.